The 14 T cell receptor beta chains given below trace back to one sample, sequenced in a study of T cell responses to AZD1222 COVID-19 vaccine (dated by TCRdb to the early 2020s). In the paper's terms, the time point label means: about 28 days (+/-7) after the second vaccine dose. Library prep was done by the immunoSEQ multiplex PCR assay. Entries here come from immuneACCESS through TCRdb and include only in-frame sequences with V and J called. Some clones fail to appear in such tables; in the studies checked, an unresolved V gene covers under half of the shortfall, and the cause of the remainder is unknown. Counted in this sample were under 150,000 clones; roughly 92% of them appeared once. The ten most abundant clones make up 0.9% to 1.4% of the sample. The material sequenced was peripheral blood, taken 28 days after the second AZD1222 dose. The receptors were gathered from an adult who received the AZD1222 COVID-19 vaccine.

The chain has TRBV5-6 and TRBJ2-7; 9 bases match TRBD1. Germline CDR1 SGHDT, CDR2 YYEEEE. This CDR3 is 15 amino acids long. Trimming removed 3 bases from V and 3 bases from J; junction bases left unmatched: 7. The CDR3: CASSSGTGKGYEQYF. The CDR3 region has the DNA TGTGCCAGCAGCTCTGGGACAGGGAAAGGCTACGAGCAGTACTTC.

This rearrangement joins TRBV9 to TRBJ1-2, with a possible D match to TRBD1 (5 bases). V was pared by 0 bases and J by 8 bases, with 11 bases between. Germline CDR1 is SGDLS and CDR2 is YYNGEE. The CDR3 runs to 13 residues. In DNA, the CDR3 is TGTGCCAGCAGCGTAGATCAGGGACGGGGCTACACCTTC. The encoded protein is CASSVDQGRGYTF.

This clone has a handful of counts. The chain couples TRBV5-1 to TRBJ1-1, with D unclear. The CDR3 length is 18 residues. V was cut by 4 bases and J by 0 bases, with 22 bases left in between. Per germline, CDR1 SGHRS and CDR2 YFSETQ. This CDR3 is CASSQRTGRIPLNTEAFF. DNA for the CDR3: TGCGCCAGCAGCCAACGCACGGGCCGTATTCCCCTGAACACTGAAGCTTTCTTT. The variable domain in full, with the rest retrieved from reference TRBV5-1 and TRBJ1-1, is KAGVTQTPRYLIKTRGQQVTLSCSPISGHRSVSWYQQTPGQGLQFLFEYFSETQRNKGNFPGRFSGRQFSNSRSEMNVSTLELGDSALYLCASSQRTGRIPLNTEAFFGQGTRLTVV.

The chain is built from TRBV5-5 and TRBJ1-1; 8 bases are a match to TRBD1. In germline, CDR1 is SGHKS, CDR2 YYEKEE (reference sequence). The CDR3 is 14 amino acids. J gave up 9 bases and V 4 bases, and 11 bases lay outside the gene matches. The CDR3 bases are TGTGCCAGCAGCCATGGCCAGGGGGCGATGAAAGCTTTCTTT. Protein: CASSHGQGAMKAFF. Looking up the rest from reference TRBV5-5 and TRBJ1-1 gives the full variable domain: DAGVTQSPTHLIKTRGQQVTLRCSPISGHKSVSWYQQVLGQGPQFIFQYYEKEERGRGNFPDRFSARQFPNYSSELNVNALLLGDSALYLCASSHGQGAMKAFFGQGTRLTVV.

The rearrangement links TRBV19 to TRBJ2-7; unclear D gene. In germline, CDR1 is LNHDA, CDR2 SQIVND (reference sequence). CDR3 length: 14 amino acids. Trimming took off 4 bases at V and 6 bases at J, with 16 bases between the two ends. The CDR3 here is CASSNRFGVREQYF. The CDR3 DNA reads TGTGCCAGTAGTAATCGCTTTGGCGTCCGCGAGCAGTACTTC.

This clone showed up just once. The chain joins TRBV11-2 to TRBJ1-1; the D gene is possibly TRBD1 (6 bases). Trimming left V 4 bases short and J 0 bases short, with 9 bases between. Per germline, CDR1 SGHAT and CDR2 FQNNGV. The CDR3 spans 14 residues. CDR3 protein: CASSSGHMNTEAFF. DNA of the CDR3: TGTGCCAGCAGCTCGGGACACATGAACACTGAAGCTTTCTTT.

This clone was recorded a few times. The chain uses TRBV7-2 and TRBJ1-1; TRBD1 is a possible D gene (6 bases). Germline CDR1 and CDR2: SGHTA and FQGNSA. This CDR3 comprises 18 residues. Trimming left V 4 bases short and J 0 bases short, with 21 bases between. The CDR3 reads CASSSRGGPHSLNTEAFF. CDR3 DNA: TGTGCCAGCAGCTCAAGAGGGGGGCCCCATTCTTTGAACACTGAAGCTTTCTTT.

V is TRBV30 and J is TRBJ2-1; the match to TRBD2 covers 9 bases. The trim removed 4 bases at V and 6 bases at J, leaving 13 bases unmatched. CDR3 length: 16 amino acids. CDR1 and CDR2 (germline): GTSNPN, SVGIG (reference sequence). The CDR3 DNA sequence: TGTGCCTGGACACCTCCTACTAGCGGGCCCTTCAATGAGCAGTTCTTC. The encoded protein is CAWTPPTSGPFNEQFF.

In DNA, the CDR3 is TGCAGCGTCAGTCTAGGATTCTACGAGCAGTACTTC. It yields the protein CSVSLGFYEQYF. This chain uses TRBV29-1 with TRBJ2-7; D unclear. CDR3 length: 12 residues. V gave up 6 bases and J gave up 3 bases, with 12 bases separating them. From germline, CDR1 is SQVTM and CDR2 ANQGSEA.

The V and J genes are TRBV5-1 and TRBJ2-3, with D maybe TRBD2 (6 bases). Germline CDR1 is SGHRS and CDR2 is YFSETQ. V lost 4 bases and J 2 bases, leaving 11 bases between the germline ends. There are 14 residues in the CDR3. CDR3 sequence: CASSKEGPTDTQYF. As DNA, the CDR3 is TGCGCCAGCAGCAAGGAGGGCCCCACAGATACGCAGTATTTT.

The chain recombines TRBV3-1 (or the pseudogene TRBV3-2) with TRBJ2-3; D call uncertain. Looked up from germline, CDR1 is LGHDT and CDR2 is YNNKEL (reference sequence). V was shortened by 4 bases and J by 6 bases, with 8 bases between the two germline ends. The CDR3 covers 12 residues. DNA for the CDR3: TGTGCCAGCAGCCCGTTCGGGGATACGCAGTATTTT. Protein product: CASSPFGDTQYF.

The rearrangement links TRBV19 to TRBJ2-7, with 10 nucleotides matching TRBD1. V shed 3 bases, J shed 6 bases, and the junction held 2 bases outside the gene matches. The germline gives CDR1 LNHDA, CDR2 SQIVND (reference sequence). The CDR3 length is 13 residues. CDR3 amino acids: CASSIGQGVEQYF. The CDR3 DNA follows: TGTGCCAGTAGTATCGGACAGGGGGTCGAGCAGTACTTC.

The chain couples TRBV21-1 to TRBJ1-2. TRBV21-1 is reported as a pseudogene. The CDR3 covers 10 residues. The CDR3 loop reads CASSIYGYTF. The CDR3 DNA follows: TGTGCCAGCAGCATCTATGGCTACACCTTC.

The sample holds one count of this clone. J is TRBJ2-7 and V is TRBV2; 7 bases map to TRBD1. This CDR3 spans 14 amino acids. Germline-derived CDR1 and CDR2 are SNHLY and FYNNEI. V was clipped by 1 base and J by 5 bases; unmatched bases: 5. CDR3 nucleotide sequence: TGTGCCAGCAGTGAAGGACCCACAGGGGACGAGCAGTACTTC. It specifies CASSEGPTGDEQYF.